This TCR beta chain was sequenced for a study of T cells in Graves' hyperthyroidism and ophthalmopathy. The diagnoses drew upon clinical symptoms, serum thyroxine and TRAb, thyroid ultrasound and orbital computed tomography. Germline V lookup: CDR1 LNHDA, CDR2 SQIVND (reference sequence). The length of the CDR3 is 13 residues. The V end was cut by 7 bases, the J end by 0 bases, with 9 bases between. Study-level points and caveats: From stable hyperthyroidism, ophthalmopathy was separated by a 13 V-J model. Among clonotypes expanded in thyroid above 0.001, most were also found in blood.

TCR beta CDR3 region amplification was performed from RNA transcripts. In the first-round RT-PCR of the TCR CDR3, the HTBI primer set was used. TCRdb reanalysed the multiplex PCR reads using MiXCR and keeps one entry per CDR3 protein. The table shows about 49,000 distinct CDR3 sequences, with roughly 56% occurring only once. In this sample, this clonotype turned up a few times. Its target is unknown. The sequence was collected from a man between 18 and 29 years old with Graves' hyperthyroidism. The specimen sequenced was peripheral blood or thyroid tissue (not recorded which). V gene TRBV19 combines with J gene TRBJ1-1; D is perhaps TRBD1 (5 bases). As DNA, the CDR3 is TGTGCCAGTACCCTGACAGTGAACACTGAAGCTTTCTTT. This gives the protein CASTLTVNTEAFF. The variable domain in full, with the rest retrieved from reference TRBV19 and TRBJ1-1, is DGGITQSPKYLFRKEGQNVTLSCEQNLNHDAMYWYRQDPGQGLRLIYYSQIVNDFQKGDIAEGYSVSREKKESFPLTVTSAQKNPTAFYLCASTLTVNTEAFFGQGTRLTVV.